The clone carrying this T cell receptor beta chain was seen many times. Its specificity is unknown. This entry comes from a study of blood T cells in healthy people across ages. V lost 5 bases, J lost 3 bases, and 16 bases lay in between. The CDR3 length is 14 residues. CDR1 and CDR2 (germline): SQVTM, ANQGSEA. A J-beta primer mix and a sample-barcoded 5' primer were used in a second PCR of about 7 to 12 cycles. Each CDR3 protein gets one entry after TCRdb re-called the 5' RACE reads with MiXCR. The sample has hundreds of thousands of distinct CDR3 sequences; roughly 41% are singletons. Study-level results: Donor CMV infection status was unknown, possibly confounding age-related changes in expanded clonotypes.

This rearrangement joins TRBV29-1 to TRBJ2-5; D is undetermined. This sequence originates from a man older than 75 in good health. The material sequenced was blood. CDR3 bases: TGCAGCGTTACTCATTATTCCGCGAAAGAGACCCAGTACTTC. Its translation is CSVTHYSAKETQYF.